Below, one T cell receptor beta chain is given with its context. The sample is drawn from a study of blood T cell repertoires in COVID-19. About the research overall: COVID-19 samples, acute and convalescent, were from the United States, Italy and Spain.

Per the authors' pipeline: Reference gene primer amplification in the assay estimated nucleated cell counts. Some clones are missing from TCRdb's copy, which holds only in-frame ones; the method was immunoSEQ multiplex PCR. From that table come the V and J calls and clone size; the DNA was used to work out D and trimming. The data contain approximately 230,000 clones, about nine tenths of them seen just once; the ten biggest clones take up approximately 2%. The CDR3 is 14 residues long. Germline CDR1 reads MNHEY; CDR2 reads SMNVEV (reference sequence). V lost 6 bases, J lost 4 bases, and 15 bases lay in between.

The sample consisted of peripheral blood. The sequence was collected from a man aged 25 to 40 who had recovered from COVID-19. This sequence joins TRBV27 and TRBJ1-2; possible D gene TRBD1, 5 bases. CDR3 sequence (DNA): TGTGCCAGCAGCCTACTTAGGGGCACCTATGGCTACACCTTC. This encodes CASSLLRGTYGYTF.